Shown below are 24 T cell receptor beta chains from a single sample sequenced in a study of blood T cell repertoires in COVID-19. This table comes from immunoSEQ multiplex PCR, and its TCRdb copy is limited to in-frame clones, with some not included. The profile shows fewer than 450,000 clones, roughly 84% of them singletons. Source material: PBMCs or T cells enriched from blood (not recorded which). The receptor source for this set is a woman in her twenties or thirties who had recovered from COVID-19.

The chain is built from TRBV27 and TRBJ1-2, with D perhaps matching TRBD1 (5 bases). Germline V CDR1 and CDR2: MNHEY, SMNVEV (reference sequence). Trimming removed 5 bases from V and 6 bases from J, with 22 bases in between. This CDR3 is 16 amino acids long. CDR3 in DNA: TGTGCCAGCAGTCCGTATCCTGGGACTGACGTGAATGGCTACACCTTC. Protein: CASSPYPGTDVNGYTF.

The chain uses TRBV19 and TRBJ2-1, with 8 bases that match TRBD2. The CDR3 contains 14 residues. Germline CDR1 reads LNHDA; CDR2 reads SQIVND (reference sequence). J gave up 5 bases and V 4 bases, and 4 bases lay outside the gene matches. CDR3 DNA sequence: TGTGCCAGTAGTACTACCGGGGGGGACAATGAGCAGTTCTTC. As protein: CASSTTGGDNEQFF. Complete variable domain (other parts from reference TRBV19 and TRBJ2-1): DGGITQSPKYLFRKEGQNVTLSCEQNLNHDAMYWYRQDPGQGLRLIYYSQIVNDFQKGDIAEGYSVSREKKESFPLTVTSAQKNPTAFYLCASSTTGGDNEQFFGPGTRLTVL.

The gene calls are TRBV29-1 and TRBJ1-4; 11 bases align to TRBD1. CDR1 is SQVTM, CDR2 ANQGSEA, per germline. The CDR3 is 15 residues long. Unmatched junction bases numbered 5, after V lost 6 bases and J lost 2 bases. The CDR3 reads CSVIGQGATNEKLFF. The CDR3 DNA reads TGCAGCGTCATAGGACAGGGGGCTACTAATGAAAAACTGTTTTTT.

V is TRBV28 and J is TRBJ2-1; 16 nucleotides agree with TRBD2. CDR1 MDHEN and CDR2 SYDVKM come from the germline V gene. The CDR3 contains 21 residues. The ends lost 5 bases at V and 4 bases at J; junction bases unmatched: 17. The DNA of the CDR3 is TGTGCCAGCAGTACTTCTGGGCCGGGGACTAGCGGGGGGGCCGGGTACAATGAGCAGTTCTTC. It specifies CASSTSGPGTSGGAGYNEQFF.

The rearrangement uses TRBV28 and TRBJ1-4, with D perhaps matching TRBD1 (5 bases). V dropped 6 bases and J dropped 4 bases, with 9 bases sitting between them. CDR3 length: 13 amino acids. Germline V gives CDR1 MDHEN, CDR2 SYDVKM. The CDR3 region has the DNA TGTGCCAGCAGGACACAGGTTAATGAAAAACTGTTTTTT. Its translation: CASRTQVNEKLFF.

The chain carries TRBV10-2 and TRBJ1-1; D is perhaps TRBD1 (5 bases). Germline V CDR1 and CDR2: WSHSY, SAAADI. The CDR3 has 15 amino acids. V was shortened by 10 bases and J by 3 bases, with 21 bases between the two germline ends. Here the CDR3 reads CATSGTPWGDTEAFF. DNA for the CDR3: TGCGCCACCTCTGGGACTCCATGGGGGGACACTGAAGCTTTCTTT.

The V and J genes are TRBV5-1 and TRBJ1-6, with TRBD1 as a possible D gene (6 bases). The germline V and J ends were trimmed by 3 bases and 0 bases, with 13 bases remaining between them. CDR3 length: 17 residues. From germline, CDR1 is SGHRS and CDR2 YFSETQ. CDR3 region: CASSYLQGSSYNSPLHF. Here the CDR3 DNA reads TGCGCCAGCAGCTACCTACAGGGAAGCTCCTATAATTCACCCCTCCACTTT.

The rearrangement uses TRBV28 and TRBJ2-5; 7 bases agree with TRBD1. This CDR3 contains 14 residues. CDR1 is MDHEN, CDR2 SYDVKM, per germline. V dropped 10 bases and J dropped 2; count of bases not matched to a gene: 10. The CDR3 loop is CAITGDPPQETQYF. DNA of the CDR3: TGTGCCATCACAGGGGACCCGCCACAAGAGACCCAGTACTTC. Combining the CDR3 with reference TRBV28 and TRBJ2-5 gives the whole variable domain DVKVTQSSRYLVKRTGEKVFLECVQDMDHENMFWYRQDPGLGLRLIYFSYDVKMKEKGDIPEGYSVSREKKERFSLILESASTNQTSMYLCAITGDPPQETQYFGPGTRLLVL.

The chain links TRBV28 to TRBJ1-5, with 12 nucleotides matching TRBD1. The germline V gene has CDR1 MDHEN and CDR2 SYDVKM. The CDR3 runs to 20 residues. V trimming: 4 bases; J trimming: 0 bases; junction bases outside the gene matches: 13. The chain's CDR3 is CASSWGTGGPPLYSNQPQHF. The CDR3 nucleotides are TGTGCCAGCAGTTGGGGGACAGGGGGCCCCCCCCTTTATAGCAATCAGCCCCAGCATTTT.

The V gene is TRBV5-1, the J gene TRBJ2-5, with D possibly TRBD1 on 6 matching bases. The CDR3 spans 16 residues. From germline, CDR1 is SGHRS and CDR2 YFSETQ. V shed 0 bases and J shed 2 bases, with 14 bases lying between them. This chain's CDR3 is CASSLGHRVYQETQYF. The CDR3 nucleotides read TGCGCCAGCAGCTTGGGTCACAGGGTCTATCAAGAGACCCAGTACTTC.

V usage is TRBV7-9 and J usage is TRBJ2-7; D is possibly TRBD1 (6 bases). The CDR3 totals 15 residues. Trimming stripped 4 bases from V and 0 bases from J, with 13 bases between. The germline V gene encodes CDR1 SEHNR and CDR2 FQNEAQ (reference sequence). The CDR3 loop is CASSSGAPSSYEQYF. CDR3 DNA: TGTGCCAGCAGCTCAGGGGCCCCCAGCTCCTACGAGCAGTACTTC.

The chain couples TRBV5-4 to TRBJ2-6; tentatively, D is TRBD1 (7 bases). V was pared by 4 bases and J by 12 bases, with 20 bases between. This CDR3 region has 15 residues. Germline assignment: CDR1 SGHNT and CDR2 YYREEE (reference sequence). The DNA of the CDR3 is TGTGCCAGCAGCAACGCGGGACAGCCCCTTACCGTCCTGACTTTC. Encoded protein: CASSNAGQPLTVLTF.

The V call is TRBV27, the J call TRBJ2-7, with 7 bases lining up with TRBD2. Germline lookup yields CDR1 MNHEY and CDR2 SMNVEV (reference sequence). The junction had 14 bases not matched to a gene; V was cut back by 4 bases and J by 5 bases. This CDR3 has 16 residues. CDR3 in amino acids: CASSSFASGRGDEQYF. The CDR3 DNA is TGTGCCAGCAGTTCGTTTGCTAGCGGTCGTGGGGACGAGCAGTACTTC.

The chain combines TRBV19 with TRBJ1-2; no definite D call. Trimming cost V 5 bases and J 6 bases, with 7 bases left between them. CDR1 and CDR2 from the germline V gene are LNHDA and SQIVND (reference sequence). This CDR3 is built from 11 residues. CDR3 sequence reads: CASSWSNGYTF. The CDR3 bases are TGTGCCAGTAGTTGGTCTAATGGCTACACCTTC.

The gene calls are TRBV10-2 and TRBJ2-7; 8 nucleotides agree with TRBD1. The germline gives CDR1 WSHSY, CDR2 SAAADI. The CDR3 runs 14 residues. V trimming: 6 bases; J trimming: 5 bases; junction bases outside the gene matches: 9. CDR3 sequence: CASSSGQGRNEQYF. CDR3 bases: TGCGCCAGCAGCAGCGGACAGGGCAGGAACGAGCAGTACTTC.

There are a few counts of this clone. This chain uses TRBV5-1 with TRBJ1-1; TRBD1 might be the D (5 bases). CDR3 length equals 15 residues. From germline, CDR1 is SGHRS and CDR2 YFSETQ. Trimming removed 0 bases from V and 3 bases from J, with 12 bases in between. The CDR3 DNA sequence: TGCGCCAGCAGCTTGGGGCAGGGTTTCGACACTGAAGCTTTCTTT. Its translation is CASSLGQGFDTEAFF.

This clone occurred once. The chain has TRBV5-4 and TRBJ2-3, with 13 bases lining up with TRBD2. This CDR3 is built from 17 residues. Trimming cost V 4 bases and J 5 bases; bases outside gene matches: 10. Germline V CDR1 and CDR2: SGHNT, YYREEE (reference sequence). The CDR3 bases are TGTGCCAGCAGCGAAGGACTAGCGGGGGCCGGGGGAGATACGCAGTATTTT. Amino acid sequence: CASSEGLAGAGGDTQYF.

The chain is built from TRBV7-2 and TRBJ2-1; a possible D gene is TRBD1 (6 bases). This CDR3 spans 16 amino acids. Between the trimmed V and J ends, which lost 0 bases and 3 bases, there was a span of 12 bases. Germline V gives CDR1 SGHTA, CDR2 FQGNSA. The CDR3 protein is CASSLAPQGFYNEQFF. The CDR3 DNA is TGTGCCAGCAGCTTAGCCCCGCAGGGGTTCTACAATGAGCAGTTCTTC.

CDR3 DNA sequence: TGTGCCAGCAGCCAAGAAGGGGCGGGGATTGGGGCCAACGTCCTGACTTTC. This translates into CASSQEGAGIGANVLTF. The V call is TRBV3-1 (or the pseudogene TRBV3-2), the J call TRBJ2-6, with a weak D call TRBD2 (6 bases). The CDR3 covers 17 residues. V was cut by 0 bases and J by 3 bases, with 12 bases left in between. Germline values: CDR1 LGHDT, CDR2 YNNKEL (reference sequence).

This clone is a singleton in its sample. The V and J genes are TRBV29-1 and TRBJ2-3; tentatively, D is TRBD1 (6 bases). CDR1 is SQVTM and CDR2 is ANQGSEA in the germline V gene. The length of the CDR3 is 12 residues. V gave up 5 bases and J gave up 4 bases, with 10 bases separating them. CDR3 DNA sequence: TGCAGCGTTTTGGGGACATCAGATACGCAGTATTTT. Encoded protein: CSVLGTSDTQYF.

The chain links TRBV2 to TRBJ2-7; weak D call: TRBD1 (6 bases). The CDR3 totals 13 residues. Trimming removed 6 bases at V and 5 bases at J, with 14 bases between. Germline CDR1 SNHLY, CDR2 FYNNEI. The CDR3, as DNA: TGTGCCAGCAGCTTACCGGACAGCCACGAGCAGTACTTC. Translation gives CASSLPDSHEQYF.

The rearrangement uses TRBV6-1 and TRBJ2-6; D ambiguous. The CDR3 length is 17 residues. Deletions cut 0 bases from V and 0 bases from J, with 9 bases between. Germline-derived CDR1 and CDR2 are MNHNS and SASEGT. The CDR3 DNA sequence: TGTGCCAGCAGTGAAGCGCCCACAAGCTCTGGGGCCAACGTCCTGACTTTC. As protein: CASSEAPTSSGANVLTF.

The chain has TRBV5-6 and TRBJ2-7; maybe TRBD1 (6 bases). Germline values: CDR1 SGHDT, CDR2 YYEEEE. This CDR3 region has 13 residues. V lost 6 bases and J 8 bases, leaving 18 bases between the germline ends. As DNA, the CDR3 is TGTGCCAGCAATATCCAAGGGGGAGAGAAGCAGTACTTC. It specifies CASNIQGGEKQYF.

The rearrangement uses TRBV5-8 and TRBJ1-1; 10 bases are shared with TRBD1. The CDR3 contains 15 residues. V lost 6 bases to trimming and J lost 5 bases; unmatched junction nucleotides: 10. Germline CDR1 reads SGHTS; CDR2 reads YDEGEE. CDR3 sequence: CASIQGQGFLTEAFF. The CDR3, as DNA: TGTGCCAGCATCCAGGGACAGGGGTTTTTAACTGAAGCTTTCTTT.